This entry concerns a single TCR beta chain. These data originate in a study of blood T cell repertoires in COVID-19. For the study at large: Italy, Spain and the United States were the sources of the convalescent and acute COVID-19 samples. T cells, B-cell-depleted T cells, or PBMCs supplied cDNA or gDNA.

CDR3 length: 14 amino acids. CDR1 KGHSH and CDR2 LQKENI come from the germline V gene. Deletions cut 3 bases from V and 0 bases from J, with 9 bases between. In the authors' workflow: Amplification of reference gene primers was used by the study to estimate nucleated cell counts. Sequencing was performed with immunoSEQ multiplex PCR; in TCRdb, only in-frame clones are kept and a portion is missing. Clonal size and the V and J genes are those of that table, whereas D and trimming came from the DNA. The sample carries under 150,000 clones, 88% recorded once. The receptor's source is a human donor in a cohort sampled during active COVID-19. Sequencing input: peripheral blood. The gene calls are TRBV18 and TRBJ2-7; D perhaps matches TRBD1 (6 bases). The CDR3 loop is CASSPGRGSYEQYF. The CDR3 DNA reads as TGTGCCAGCTCACCGGGCAGGGGCTCCTACGAGCAGTACTTC.